This T cell receptor (beta chain) was documented in a study of T cell responses to AZD1222 COVID-19 vaccine. The CDR3 is 15 residues long. Germline V gene sequence: CDR1 KGHDR, CDR2 SFDVKD. The V gene lost 2 bases and the J gene lost 0 bases, with 6 bases spanning the gap. Here immunoSEQ multiplex PCR was the method, and the copy in TCRdb shows in-frame clones only, minus some. The sample gives about 150,000 clones, about nine tenths of which show up once; about 3.7% is in the top ten. Study observations and caveats: There were mostly white British donors and more females than males, and clonal diversity was possibly underestimated.

Remarks on this clone: The antigen is undetermined. The same CDR3 also results from other DNA sequences found in this sample.

The V call is TRBV24-1, the J call TRBJ1-4; D uncertain. Sequenced here: peripheral blood, sampled on day 0 of MenACWY control vaccination. The sequence came from an adult in good health. The CDR3 DNA reads TGTGCCACCAGTGATTCTGGGGCAACTAATGAAAAACTGTTTTTT. This codes for CATSDSGATNEKLFF.